This TCR beta chain was obtained from a study of blood T cell repertoires in COVID-19 (dated by TCRdb to the early 2020s). For the study in its entirety: Samples covering the acute and convalescent phases of COVID-19 were provided by collaborators in the United States, Italy and Spain. The material from the prospective study consisted of cDNA or gDNA derived from T cells, B-cell-depleted T cells, or PBMCs. The dataset comprised deeply sampled blood TCRbeta repertoires from subjects exposed to, actively infected with, or recovered from COVID-19. The repertoires were released in a freely available public database intended as a resource for research on the immune response to SARS-CoV-2. The samples were drawn from the first 160 participants of the ongoing ImmuneRACE study and from 950 to 1,500 subjects provided by 6 global collaborators. Sample metadata almost always included a de-identified subject ID, COVID-19 status, age in years and sex. Where available, HLA class I and class II types were taken from metadata supplied by the sample provider and were not determined by assay-based typing.

From its cysteine to its phenylalanine, the CDR3 spans 15 amino acids. Kept here is only the CDR3 DNA, which spans 45 bases and is read in frame from base 1. CDR1 is given as LGHNA and CDR2 as YSLEER, both from the germline V gene. Trimming takes 0 bases off V and 4 bases off J; junction bases not matched to a gene: 4. TCRbeta CDR3 regions were amplified from genomic DNA by means of the immunoSEQ Assay, a bias-controlled multiplex PCR. As for how the authors treated the data: The number of nucleated cells in each sample was estimated by amplification of reference gene primers within the assay. To quantify the absolute abundance of each unique TCRbeta CDR3 rearrangement, sequence reads were collapsed and filtered. For each sample, productive Simpson clonality was calculated by taking the square root of Simpson's diversity index across productive rearrangements. The table comes from immuneACCESS by way of TCRdb, which keeps in-frame sequences with V and J called. Part of the clones is missing from these tables; in studies checked, under half for an unresolved V gene and the rest for unknown reasons. V and J calls and clone size are copied from that table; D and trimming were computed from the DNA. This sample gives approximately 300,000 clones in total; roughly 90% of them show up just once. The ten largest clones represent about 4.2% of the sample.

General study outcomes and caveats: The amount of clinical and demographic metadata varied by source and participant and was provided uncurated.

Enrolling through a virtual design, the prospective study's participants ranged in age from roughly 18 to 90 years and lived across 24 United States geographic areas. To assign participants to cohorts, the prospective study relied on clinical history that participants themselves reported in a screening survey and a study questionnaire. A participant counted as exposed if, within 2 weeks of entering the study, that participant had been in contact with someone who had a PCR-confirmed or clinician-diagnosed COVID-19 case. In the prospective study, mobile phlebotomists collected whole blood, serum and a nasopharyngeal or oropharyngeal swab from each participant. Over a 2-month period, participants in the prospective study had the option of providing additional blood draws and questionnaires. Prospective study blood samples were shipped either frozen or at room temperature before DNA extraction. Turning to this clone: The antigen it recognizes is unknown. It has no much larger one-base neighbor in the sample; base qualities were not kept.

The source of this sequence is a woman in her 30s who had been exposed to COVID-19. The sequenced material came from PBMCs or T cells enriched from blood (not recorded which). The chain is made from TRBV4-3 and TRBJ1-2, with 8 junctional bases fitting TRBD1. The nucleotide sequence reads as follows: TGCGCCAGCAGCCAAGATAGGCAGGGGGCCTATGGCTACACCTTC. This translates into CASSQDRQGAYGYTF.